The clone carrying this T cell receptor beta chain was seen ten or more times. The record originates from a study of early T cells in non-severe SARS-CoV-2 infection. Germline V gene sequence: CDR1 LGHNA, CDR2 YNFKEQ. The V end lost 4 bases, the J end lost 8 bases, and 11 bases lay between the germline ends. This CDR3 is 12 amino acids long. One entry per CDR3 protein results from TCRdb running MiXCR on the 5' RACE reads. Counted here are tens of thousands of distinct CDR3 sequences, under 7.5% occurring once; the ten biggest clones make up less than 25%. The sequence came from an adult who was a healthcare worker with PCR-confirmed SARS-CoV-2 infection or an uninfected control (not recorded which). The sequences come from whole blood, collected at baseline. This chain uses TRBV4-2 with TRBJ1-2; possible D gene TRBD1, 6 bases. CDR3: CASSLNRDGYTF. In DNA form, the CDR3 reads TGTGCCAGCAGCCTAAACAGGGACGGCTACACCTTC.